Sequencing of this TCR beta chain was carried out in a study of cytomegalovirus exposure and HLA in healthy donors. Whole-study findings and limits: Generally TCR sequences proved uncommon, though certain public TCRs appeared in numerous donors. In a later analysis, HLA-associated TCR beta chains were more clonally expanded than equally common others.

PCR used 60 Vbeta primers and 13 Jbeta primers. Assay used: immunoSEQ multiplex PCR; TCRdb lists only in-frame clones, some missing. This table holds fewer than 250,000 clones, more than 85% found once. CDR1 is SGHNT, CDR2 YYREEE, per germline (reference sequence). V was clipped by 0 bases and J by 5 bases, with 9 bases between them. This CDR3 is 14 amino acids long. Of note for this clone: Its specificity is not known.

The rearrangement joins TRBV5-4 to TRBJ2-1, with D maybe TRBD2 (6 bases). The sequence was collected from a woman under 30 in good health and CMV-seronegative. The sample taken for sequencing was PBMCs. The CDR3 loop is CASSLVGGDNEQFF. The DNA for the CDR3 is TGTGCCAGCAGCTTGGTAGGCGGGGACAATGAGCAGTTCTTC.